A selection of T cell receptor beta chains follows, all from one sample in a study of control samples from healthy donors and cancer patients. Clones were sequenced by immunoSEQ multiplex PCR, and TCRdb holds only the in-frame ones, with some missing. The sample carries around 110,000 clones, about 93% recorded once. The sequencing input was blood. These TCRs come from a man aged 25-40 years in good health. Both conserved end residues are part of each CDR3. A D gene is named only where the DNA matches it firmly. The size entry is marked missing in some rows and otherwise reads once, few, many or a size class.

cdr3_length,v_call,d_call,clone_size,j_call,cdr3_nt,cdr3_aa
11,TRBV20-1,NA,NA,TRBJ2-1,TGCAGTGCCCTCTTTTTGGCGGAGCAGTTCTTC,CSALFLAEQFF
11,TRBV19,NA,few,TRBJ1-1,TGTGCCAGTATCAGGCTCAGCGAAGCTTTCTTT,CASIRLSEAFF
14,TRBV19,NA,NA,TRBJ2-2,TGTGCCAGTAGTCTCAGGGGGGGGACCGGGGAGCTGTTTTTT,CASSLRGGTGELFF
15,TRBV6-5,NA,few,TRBJ1-3,TGTGCCAGCAGTAAATACTGGACCTCTGGAAACACCATATATTTT,CASSKYWTSGNTIYF
13,TRBV19,NA,NA,TRBJ2-3,TGTGCCAGTAGGCTAAAAGGCACAGATACGCAGTATTTT,CASRLKGTDTQYF
16,TRBV4-1,NA,NA,TRBJ1-4,TGCGCCAGCAGCCGAGAGATTCAACGTTTGAGTGAAAAACTGTTTTTT,CASSREIQRLSEKLFF
15,TRBV19,NA,NA,TRBJ1-1,TGTGCCAGTAGTACCTACCCGGGGAAGGGCACTGAAGCTTTCTTT,CASSTYPGKGTEAFF
16,TRBV19,NA,NA,TRBJ1-5,TGTGCCAGTAGTATCTCGGGGGGGTATAGCAATCAGCCCCAGCATTTT,CASSISGGYSNQPQHF
21,TRBV9,TRBD1,NA,TRBJ2-3,TGTGCCAGCAGCGGTAGAGACCCCGGCCCCACAGGGGACGTGAGAGGGGATACGCAGTATTTT,CASSGRDPGPTGDVRGDTQYF
14,TRBV7-2,NA,once,TRBJ1-1,TGTGCCAGCAGCTTAGATAATGGGGTCGCTGAAGCTTTCTTT,CASSLDNGVAEAFF
17,TRBV2,NA,NA,TRBJ1-2,TGTGCCAGCAGGGAGGCTGGGGCACCTATGGCTAACTATGGCTACACCTTC,CASREAGAPMANYGYTF
16,TRBV28,NA,NA,TRBJ1-2,TGTGCCAGCAGTTTACCTTCTGCTCTAGTTAACTATGGCTACACCTTC,CASSLPSALVNYGYTF
17,TRBV10-3,NA,NA,TRBJ1-6,TGTGCCATCAGTGACCCTTCGGGGAGCTCCTATAATTCACCCCTCCACTTT,CAISDPSGSSYNSPLHF
14,TRBV2,TRBD1,NA,TRBJ2-1,TGTGCCAGCAGTGGAATGAAAGGGGGCGATGAGCAGTTCTTC,CASSGMKGGDEQFF
16,TRBV27,TRBD2,NA,TRBJ2-1,TGTGCCAGCAGTTTTCAGCGGGGGGCTTCCTACAATGAGCAGTTCTTC,CASSFQRGASYNEQFF
14,TRBV5-5,TRBD2,NA,TRBJ2-1,TGTGCCAGCAGCGTCGGACTAGTTTACAATGAGCAGTTCTTC,CASSVGLVYNEQFF
14,TRBV7-8,NA,NA,TRBJ2-3,TGTGCCAGCAGCTTAAGAGGCCAGTCCCTCACGCAGTATTTT,CASSLRGQSLTQYF
15,TRBV3-1/TRBV3-2,TRBD1,NA,TRBJ1-2,TGTGCCAGCAGCCAAGATCAAAGGACAGGCTATGGCTACACCTTC,CASSQDQRTGYGYTF